Following are 20 T cell receptor beta chains from one sample sequenced in a study of blood T cell repertoires in COVID-19. Data came from immunoSEQ multiplex PCR; TCRdb stores just in-frame clones and leaves some out. The data contain around 500,000 clones, 70% to 90% of them singletons. Specimen: PBMCs or T cells enriched from blood (not recorded which). The receptors shown here come from a woman aged 60-70 years who had recovered from COVID-19.

There are many counts of this clone. This chain joins TRBV18 and TRBJ1-4; 10 bases are shared with TRBD1. Losses at the gene ends were 3 bases for V and 8 bases for J; bases not matched to a gene: 6. The CDR3 has 15 amino acids. CDR1 and CDR2 from the germline V gene are KGHSH and LQKENI. The CDR3 protein is CASSPGTGDREKLFF. The DNA of the CDR3 is TGTGCCAGCTCACCTGGGACAGGGGACAGGGAAAAACTGTTTTTT.

The chain couples TRBV24-1 to TRBJ2-7, with unresolved D. The CDR3 extends over 13 amino acids. Germline CDR1 and CDR2: KGHDR and SFDVKD. Trimming removed 3 bases from V and 2 bases from J, with 7 bases in between. The CDR3 loop reads CATSDPLTYEQYF. The DNA of the CDR3 is TGTGCCACCAGTGATCCCCTTACCTACGAGCAGTACTTC.

The chain has TRBV5-1 and TRBJ2-2, with 9 nucleotides matching TRBD1. V trimming: 1 base; J trimming: 5 bases; junction bases outside the gene matches: 3. CDR1 and CDR2 from the germline V gene are SGHRS and YFSETQ. This CDR3 contains 15 residues. CDR3 nucleotides: TGCGCCAGCAGCTTGCAACAGGGGGCGACCGGGGAGCTGTTTTTT. Residues: CASSLQQGATGELFF.

The rearrangement joins TRBV6-1 to TRBJ1-1, with D possibly matching TRBD1 (5 bases). This CDR3 contains 11 residues. Looked up from germline, CDR1 is MNHNS and CDR2 is SASEGT. V was trimmed by 3 bases and J by 11 bases, leaving 10 bases between them. The CDR3 sequence is CASSEAGLAFF. As DNA, the CDR3 is TGTGCCAGCAGTGAGGCAGGGCTGGCTTTCTTT.

The CDR3 nucleotides are TGTGCCAGCAGCTTTACAGGGGGAGATCAGCCCCAGCATTTT. Amino acid sequence: CASSFTGGDQPQHF. The V gene is TRBV5-5, the J gene TRBJ1-5, with 8 bases identical to TRBD1. CDR3 length: 14 residues. Trimming took 2 bases from V and 5 from J; bases not matched to a gene: 3. Looked up from germline, CDR1 is SGHKS and CDR2 is YYEKEE (reference sequence).

The chain couples TRBV10-1 to TRBJ2-1; 7 nucleotides match TRBD2. Germline trimming cut 0 bases from V and 5 bases from J; bases unmatched to any gene: 4. CDR1 is WNHNN and CDR2 is SYGVQD in the germline V gene (reference sequence). The CDR3 is made up of 15 amino acids. CDR3 protein: CASSESGLADNEQFF. The CDR3 DNA is TGCGCCAGCAGTGAGTCCGGGCTAGCGGACAATGAGCAGTTCTTC.

The V gene is TRBV2, the J gene TRBJ1-4; 11 bases line up with TRBD1. This CDR3 spans 21 amino acids. With V trimmed by 6 bases and J by 3 bases, 21 bases remained unmatched. Germline V CDR1 and CDR2: SNHLY, FYNNEI. Written as DNA, the CDR3 is TGTGCCAGCAGCGCCAATCGGTCTGGGACAGGGGGAGGTCGCGCTAATGAAAAACTGTTTTTT. Protein: CASSANRSGTGGGRANEKLFF. The whole variable domain, filled in from reference TRBV2 and TRBJ1-4, reads EPEVTQTPSHQVTQMGQEVILRCVPISNHLYFYWYRQILGQKVEFLVSFYNNEISEKSEIFDDQFSVERPDGSNFTLKIRSTKLEDSAMYFCASSANRSGTGGGRANEKLFFGSGTQLSVL.

V is TRBV5-4 and J is TRBJ1-6; 9 bases are a match to TRBD1. CDR1 SGHNT and CDR2 YYREEE come from the germline V gene (reference sequence). The CDR3 is 14 amino acids. The V segment lost 2 bases and the J segment 10 bases; nucleotides outside the gene matches: 4. The chain's CDR3 is CASSLQGARSPLHF. CDR3 nucleotides: TGTGCCAGCAGCTTACAGGGGGCGCGGTCACCCCTCCACTTT.

For this clone: Other nucleotide sequences from this sample produce the same CDR3. The chain joins TRBV19 to TRBJ1-2; a weak D match, TRBD1 (6 bases). V was clipped by 3 bases and J by 2 bases, with 10 bases between them. Germline V gene lookup returns CDR1 LNHDA and CDR2 SQIVND (reference sequence). The CDR3 consists of 14 residues. The CDR3 loop reads CASSIPGANYGYTF. Written as DNA, the CDR3 is TGTGCCAGTAGTATCCCAGGGGCGAACTATGGCTACACCTTC. Combining the CDR3 with reference TRBV19 and TRBJ1-2 gives the whole variable domain DGGITQSPKYLFRKEGQNVTLSCEQNLNHDAMYWYRQDPGQGLRLIYYSQIVNDFQKGDIAEGYSVSREKKESFPLTVTSAQKNPTAFYLCASSIPGANYGYTFGSGTRLTVV.

The V call is TRBV3-1 (or the pseudogene TRBV3-2), the J call TRBJ2-7, with D tentatively TRBD1 (6 bases). Germline values: CDR1 LGHDT, CDR2 YNNKEL (reference sequence). This CDR3 region has 14 residues. V lost 1 base, J lost 3 bases, and 10 bases lay in between. Here the CDR3 DNA reads TGTGCCAGCAGCCAAGCACAGGGAAGCTACGAGCAGTACTTC. Its translation is CASSQAQGSYEQYF.

The chain links TRBV10-3 to TRBJ2-7; TRBD1 matches at 8 bases. V trimming: 4 bases; J trimming: 0 bases; junction bases outside the gene matches: 5. CDR1 ENHRY and CDR2 SYGVKD come from the germline V gene. The CDR3 is 15 residues long. The chain's CDR3 is CAISVGQGSSYEQYV. The CDR3 region has the DNA TGTGCCATCAGTGTTGGACAGGGATCCTCCTACGAGCAGTACGTC.

This chain connects TRBV11-2 to TRBJ2-7; 11 bases fit TRBD2. Germline CDR1 SGHAT, CDR2 FQNNGV. The CDR3 length is 17 residues. With V trimmed by 5 bases and J by 6 bases, 15 bases remained unmatched. The CDR3 is CASSNPASGGWMGEQYF. The DNA of the CDR3 is TGTGCCAGCAGCAACCCGGCTAGCGGGGGGTGGATGGGCGAGCAGTACTTC.

This rearrangement joins TRBV5-8 to TRBJ1-6, with D unclear. The length of the CDR3 is 15 residues. With 5 bases removed from V and 3 bases from J, the gap between germline ends came to 12 bases. Germline V lookup: CDR1 SGHTS, CDR2 YDEGEE. CDR3 amino acids: CASSVQYSYNSPLHF. CDR3 DNA: TGTGCCAGCAGTGTTCAGTACAGCTATAATTCACCCCTCCACTTT.

The CDR3: CAISRTGAKNIQYF. As DNA, the CDR3 is TGTGCCATTAGCCGGACAGGAGCCAAAAACATTCAGTACTTC. The genes are TRBV11-2 and TRBJ2-4; 7 bases fit TRBD1. Germline trimming cut 10 bases from V and 0 bases from J; bases unmatched to any gene: 6. The CDR3 runs to 14 residues. Germline CDR1 and CDR2: SGHAT and FQNNGV.

As concerns this clone: Other DNA sequences in this specimen translate into the identical CDR3. The gene calls are TRBV9 and TRBJ1-3; D not resolved. Trimming cost V 0 bases and J 0 bases, with 4 bases left between them. Germline CDR1 and CDR2: SGDLS and YYNGEE. The CDR3 has 14 amino acids. CDR3 sequence: CASSVASSGNTIYF. Here the CDR3 DNA reads TGTGCCAGCAGCGTAGCCAGCTCTGGAAACACCATATATTTT.

The chain has TRBV19 and TRBJ2-1; 10 bases map to TRBD1. The CDR3 consists of 14 residues. V gave up 8 bases and J gave up 9 bases; unmatched junction bases: 10. Germline V gene sequence: CDR1 LNHDA, CDR2 SQIVND (reference sequence). The DNA of the CDR3 is TGTGCCAGTTCAACCGGGACAGGGGAGAGTGAGCAGTTCTTC. The encoded protein is CASSTGTGESEQFF.

J is TRBJ2-7 and V is TRBV7-6, with D unclear. Germline V lookup: CDR1 SGHVS, CDR2 FNYEAQ. This CDR3 has 15 residues. Trimming cost V 0 bases and J 7 bases, with 16 bases left between them. This CDR3 is CASSLAPDWRREQYF. The CDR3 DNA sequence: TGTGCCAGCAGCTTAGCCCCCGACTGGCGTAGGGAGCAGTACTTC.

The chain recombines TRBV19 with TRBJ1-2; 8 positions match TRBD1. There are 13 residues in the CDR3. CDR1 LNHDA and CDR2 SQIVND come from the germline V gene (reference sequence). V lost 5 bases, J lost 7 bases, and 6 bases stayed unmatched. The CDR3: CASSLTGGGGYTF. Here the CDR3 DNA reads TGTGCCAGTAGTCTCACAGGGGGAGGTGGCTACACCTTC.

The chain couples TRBV28 to TRBJ1-1, with D possibly matching TRBD1 (6 bases). Trimming removed 6 bases from V and 7 bases from J, with 21 bases in between. Germline CDR1 is MDHEN and CDR2 is SYDVKM. The CDR3 extends over 15 amino acids. The CDR3 is CASSPGGQGRFEAFF. The CDR3 bases are TGTGCCAGCAGCCCGGGGGGCCAGGGTCGGTTTGAAGCTTTCTTT.

The chain has TRBV27 and TRBJ1-6, with D unresolved. The length of the CDR3 is 14 residues. Trimming removed 5 bases from V and 6 bases from J, with 11 bases in between. Germline V CDR1 and CDR2: MNHEY, SMNVEV (reference sequence). The CDR3 nucleotides read TGTGCCAGCAGTCCTGGGCAGAGTAATTCACCCCTCCACTTT. Its translation is CASSPGQSNSPLHF.